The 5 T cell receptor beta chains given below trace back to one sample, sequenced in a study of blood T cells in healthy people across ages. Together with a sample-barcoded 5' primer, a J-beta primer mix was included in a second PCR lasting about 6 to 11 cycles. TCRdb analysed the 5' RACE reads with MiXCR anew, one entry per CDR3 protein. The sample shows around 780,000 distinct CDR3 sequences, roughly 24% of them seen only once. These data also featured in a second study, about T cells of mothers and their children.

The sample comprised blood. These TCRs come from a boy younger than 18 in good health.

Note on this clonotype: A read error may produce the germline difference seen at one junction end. The CDR3 nucleotides are TGTACCAGCGCTCCCGACGGACTGGAAGAGACCCAGTACTTC. Its protein is CTSAPDGLEETQYF. V gene TRBV3-1 combines with J gene TRBJ2-5, with D possibly TRBD2 on 5 matching bases. The CDR3 loop spans 14 amino acids. Germline CDR1 is LGHDT and CDR2 is YNNKEL (reference sequence).

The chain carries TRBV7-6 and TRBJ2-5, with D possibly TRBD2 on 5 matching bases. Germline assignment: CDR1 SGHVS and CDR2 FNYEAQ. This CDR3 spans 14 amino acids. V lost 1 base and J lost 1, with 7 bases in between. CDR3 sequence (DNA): TGTGCCAGCAGCTTAGGACTATTCCAAGAGACCCAGTACTTC. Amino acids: CASSLGLFQETQYF.

The CDR3 DNA follows: TGTGCCAGCAGCCAAAGCCCTGATTCATACAATGAGCAGTTCTTC. Translation gives CASSQSPDSYNEQFF. The rearrangement joins TRBV3-1 to TRBJ2-1; no clear D gene. Germline CDR1 is LGHDT and CDR2 is YNNKEL (reference sequence). CDR3 length equals 15 residues. V lost 2 bases, J lost 4 bases, and 12 bases lay in between.

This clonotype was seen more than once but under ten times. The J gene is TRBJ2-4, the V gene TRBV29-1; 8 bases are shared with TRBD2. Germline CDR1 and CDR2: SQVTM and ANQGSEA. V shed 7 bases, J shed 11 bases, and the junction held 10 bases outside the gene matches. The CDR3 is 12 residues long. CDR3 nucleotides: TGCAGCGCCACACGGGAGGGGTTGGTTCAGTACTTC. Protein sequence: CSATREGLVQYF.

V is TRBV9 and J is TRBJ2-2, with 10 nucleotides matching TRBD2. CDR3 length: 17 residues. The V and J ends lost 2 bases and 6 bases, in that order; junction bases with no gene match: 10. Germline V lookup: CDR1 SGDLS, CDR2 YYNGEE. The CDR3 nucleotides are TGTGCCAGCAGCGTTAGTGGCAGCGGGGGGGCCGCCGGGGAGCTGTTTTTT. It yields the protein CASSVSGSGGAAGELFF.